The clone carrying this T cell receptor beta chain showed up many times. The antigen is undetermined. The data originate from a study of regulatory T cells in long-lasting Graves disease. The time point is: persistent/refractory GD, antithyroid drugs over 5 years with positive TRAb. Making the TCR library involved RNA that had been extracted from PBMCs. Germline CDR1 is SNHLY and CDR2 is FYNNEI. The CDR3 has 16 residues. J gave up 0 bases and V 11 bases, and 15 bases lay outside the gene matches. Arm-PCR of CDR3 regions with iRepertoire HTBI primers generated TCR beta libraries. TCRdb fed the multiplex PCR reads into MiXCR, producing one record per CDR3 protein. The data hold 350,000 to 450,000 distinct CDR3 sequences, with approximately 25% observed a single time. General study findings and limits: Persistent Graves' patients showed a TCR diversity that was lower than that of newly diagnosed ones.

The sample consisted of peripheral blood mononuclear cells (PBMCs), taken when the disease was refractory, from a patient treated with antithyroid drugs. The rearrangement uses TRBV2 and TRBJ2-7, with TRBD2 matching over 8 bases. This sequence was found in a woman aged 40 to 50 with Graves disease. In DNA form, the CDR3 reads TGTGCCCCGGGAGGGAGTAGCTTGCGGTCCTCCTACGAGCAGTACTTC. It codes for CAPGGSSLRSSYEQYF.